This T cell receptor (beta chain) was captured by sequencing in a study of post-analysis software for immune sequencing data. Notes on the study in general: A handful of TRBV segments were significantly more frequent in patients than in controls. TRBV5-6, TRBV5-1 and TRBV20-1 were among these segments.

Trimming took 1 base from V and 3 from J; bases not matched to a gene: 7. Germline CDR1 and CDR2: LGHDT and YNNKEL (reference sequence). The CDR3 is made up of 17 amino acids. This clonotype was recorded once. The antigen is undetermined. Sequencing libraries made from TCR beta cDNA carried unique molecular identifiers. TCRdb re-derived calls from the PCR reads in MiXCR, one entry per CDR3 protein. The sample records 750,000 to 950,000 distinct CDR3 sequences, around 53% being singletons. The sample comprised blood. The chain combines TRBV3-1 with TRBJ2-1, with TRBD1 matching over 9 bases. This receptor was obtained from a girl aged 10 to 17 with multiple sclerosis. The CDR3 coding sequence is TGTGCCAGCAGCCAAGGGCTAGGGGACAGGGACTACAATGAGCAGTTCTTC. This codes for CASSQGLGDRDYNEQFF.